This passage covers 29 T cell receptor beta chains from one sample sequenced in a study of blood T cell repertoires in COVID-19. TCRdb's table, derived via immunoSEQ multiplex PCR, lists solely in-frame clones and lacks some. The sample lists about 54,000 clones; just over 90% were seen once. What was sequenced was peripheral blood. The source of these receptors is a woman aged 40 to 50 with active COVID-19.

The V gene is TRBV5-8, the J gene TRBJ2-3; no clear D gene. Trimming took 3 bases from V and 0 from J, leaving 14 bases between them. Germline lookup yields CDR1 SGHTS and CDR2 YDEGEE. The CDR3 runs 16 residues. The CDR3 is CASSYDSSSSTDTQYF. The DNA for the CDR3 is TGTGCCAGCAGCTATGATTCGAGCTCTAGCACAGATACGCAGTATTTT.

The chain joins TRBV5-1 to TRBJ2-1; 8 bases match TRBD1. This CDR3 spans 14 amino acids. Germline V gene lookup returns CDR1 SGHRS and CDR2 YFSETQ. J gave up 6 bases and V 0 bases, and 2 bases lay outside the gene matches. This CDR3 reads CASSLGQGPNEQFF. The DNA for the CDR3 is TGCGCCAGCAGCTTGGGACAGGGGCCCAATGAGCAGTTCTTC.

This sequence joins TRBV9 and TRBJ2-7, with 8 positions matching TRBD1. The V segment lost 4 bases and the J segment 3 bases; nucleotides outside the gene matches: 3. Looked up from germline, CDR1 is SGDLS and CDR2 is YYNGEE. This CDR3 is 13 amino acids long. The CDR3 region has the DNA TGTGCCAGCAGCATTGGACAGGGCTACGAGCAGTACTTC. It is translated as CASSIGQGYEQYF.

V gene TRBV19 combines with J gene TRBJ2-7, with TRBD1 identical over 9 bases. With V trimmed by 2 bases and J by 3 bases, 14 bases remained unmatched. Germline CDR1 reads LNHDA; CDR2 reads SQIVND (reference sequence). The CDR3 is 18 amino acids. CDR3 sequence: CASSIRWLGQGMSYEQYF. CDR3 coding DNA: TGTGCCAGTAGTATACGTTGGCTGGGACAGGGAATGAGCTACGAGCAGTACTTC. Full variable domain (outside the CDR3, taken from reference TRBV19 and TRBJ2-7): DGGITQSPKYLFRKEGQNVTLSCEQNLNHDAMYWYRQDPGQGLRLIYYSQIVNDFQKGDIAEGYSVSREKKESFPLTVTSAQKNPTAFYLCASSIRWLGQGMSYEQYFGPGTRLTVT.

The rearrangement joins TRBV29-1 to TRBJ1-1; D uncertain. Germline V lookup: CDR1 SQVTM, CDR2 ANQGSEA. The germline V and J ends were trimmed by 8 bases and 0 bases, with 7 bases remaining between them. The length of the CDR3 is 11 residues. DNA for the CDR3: TGCAGCACCCAGGTGAACACTGAAGCTTTCTTT. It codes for CSTQVNTEAFF.

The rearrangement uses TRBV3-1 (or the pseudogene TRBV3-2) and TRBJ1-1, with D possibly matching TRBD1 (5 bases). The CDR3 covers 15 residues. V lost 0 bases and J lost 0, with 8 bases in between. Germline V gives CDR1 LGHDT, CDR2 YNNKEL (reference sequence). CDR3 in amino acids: CASSQEQGLNTEAFF. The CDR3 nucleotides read TGTGCCAGCAGCCAAGAGCAGGGCCTGAACACTGAAGCTTTCTTT.

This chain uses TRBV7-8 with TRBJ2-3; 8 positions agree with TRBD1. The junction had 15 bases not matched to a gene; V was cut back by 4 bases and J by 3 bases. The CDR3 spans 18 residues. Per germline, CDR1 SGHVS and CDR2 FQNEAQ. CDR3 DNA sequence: TGTGCCAGCAGCTCGGGGACCCGGGCAGGGGGCGCGACAGATACGCAGTATTTT. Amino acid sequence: CASSSGTRAGGATDTQYF.

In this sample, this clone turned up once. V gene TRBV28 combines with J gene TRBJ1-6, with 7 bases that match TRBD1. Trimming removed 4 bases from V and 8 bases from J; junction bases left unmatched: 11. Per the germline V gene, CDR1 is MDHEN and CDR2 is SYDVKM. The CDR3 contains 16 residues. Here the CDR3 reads CASSSRTGGSYSPLHF. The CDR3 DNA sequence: TGTGCCAGCAGTTCGAGGACAGGAGGTTCCTATTCACCCCTCCACTTT.

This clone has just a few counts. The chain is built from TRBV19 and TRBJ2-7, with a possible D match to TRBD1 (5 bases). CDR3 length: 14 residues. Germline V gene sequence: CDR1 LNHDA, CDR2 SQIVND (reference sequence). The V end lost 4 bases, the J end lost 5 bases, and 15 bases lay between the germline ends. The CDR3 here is CASSTPGRGNEQYF. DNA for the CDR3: TGTGCCAGTAGTACCCCGGGTAGGGGAAACGAGCAGTACTTC. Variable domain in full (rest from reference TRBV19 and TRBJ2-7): DGGITQSPKYLFRKEGQNVTLSCEQNLNHDAMYWYRQDPGQGLRLIYYSQIVNDFQKGDIAEGYSVSREKKESFPLTVTSAQKNPTAFYLCASSTPGRGNEQYFGPGTRLTVT.

The CDR3 sequence: CASSRDSAFATNEKLFF. The CDR3 DNA follows: TGTGCCAGCAGCCGGGACAGCGCCTTCGCAACTAATGAAAAACTGTTTTTT. This rearrangement joins TRBV6-2 or TRBV6-3 to TRBJ1-4; 7 bases agree with TRBD1. Trimming cost V 6 bases and J 0 bases; bases outside gene matches: 10. Germline CDR1 is MNHEY and CDR2 is SVGEGT. The CDR3 is 17 residues long.

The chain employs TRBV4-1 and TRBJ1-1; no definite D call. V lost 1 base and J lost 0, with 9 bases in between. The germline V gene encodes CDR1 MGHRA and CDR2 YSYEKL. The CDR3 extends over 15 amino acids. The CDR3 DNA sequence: TGCGCCAGCAGCCAAGTAATGCGTTTGAACACTGAAGCTTTCTTT. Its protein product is CASSQVMRLNTEAFF.

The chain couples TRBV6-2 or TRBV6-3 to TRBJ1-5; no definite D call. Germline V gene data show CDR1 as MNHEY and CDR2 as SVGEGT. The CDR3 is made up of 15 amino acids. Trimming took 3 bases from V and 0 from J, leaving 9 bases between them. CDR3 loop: CASSYYGSSNQPQHF. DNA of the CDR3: TGTGCCAGCAGTTATTACGGGAGTAGCAATCAGCCCCAGCATTTT.

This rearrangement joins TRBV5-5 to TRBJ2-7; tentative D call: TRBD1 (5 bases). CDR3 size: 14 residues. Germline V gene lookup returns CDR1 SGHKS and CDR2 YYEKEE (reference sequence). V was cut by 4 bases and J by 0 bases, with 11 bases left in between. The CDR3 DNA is TGTGCCAGCAGCAGGACACCGTTCTCCTACGAGCAGTACTTC. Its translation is CASSRTPFSYEQYF.

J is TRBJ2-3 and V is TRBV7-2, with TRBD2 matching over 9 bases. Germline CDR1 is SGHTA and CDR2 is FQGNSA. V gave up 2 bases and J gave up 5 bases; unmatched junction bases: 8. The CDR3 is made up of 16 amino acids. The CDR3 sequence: CASSLRAGGPQDTQYF. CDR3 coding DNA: TGTGCCAGCAGCTTACGGGCGGGGGGGCCGCAAGATACGCAGTATTTT.

The CDR3 here is CASSLVRRAEAFF. In DNA form, the CDR3 reads TGTGCCAGCAGCTTAGTGCGGCGCGCTGAAGCTTTCTTT. The genes are TRBV7-2 and TRBJ1-1; D remains unclear. The germline gives CDR1 SGHTA, CDR2 FQGNSA. The CDR3 loop spans 13 amino acids. Trimming stripped 1 base from V and 6 bases from J, with 9 bases between. The entire variable domain, with the rest obtained from reference TRBV7-2 and TRBJ1-1, is as follows: GAGVSQSPSNKVTEKGKDVELRCDPISGHTALYWYRQSLGQGLEFLIYFQGNSAPDKSGLPSDRFSAERTGGSVSTLTIQRTQQEDSAVYLCASSLVRRAEAFFGQGTRLTVV.

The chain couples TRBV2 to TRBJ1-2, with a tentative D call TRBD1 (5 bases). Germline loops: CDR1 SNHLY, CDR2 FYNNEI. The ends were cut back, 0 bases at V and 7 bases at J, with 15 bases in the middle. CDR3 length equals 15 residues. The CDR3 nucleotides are TGTGCCAGCAGTGAAGCGCCGCAGGTGACAGCTGGCTACACCTTC. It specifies CASSEAPQVTAGYTF.

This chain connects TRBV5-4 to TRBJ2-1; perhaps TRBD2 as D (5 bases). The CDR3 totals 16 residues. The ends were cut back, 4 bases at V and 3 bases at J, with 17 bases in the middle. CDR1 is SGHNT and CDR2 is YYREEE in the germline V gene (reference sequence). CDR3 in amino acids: CASSPTRGKSYNEQFF. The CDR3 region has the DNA TGTGCCAGCAGCCCCACGAGAGGGAAAAGCTACAATGAGCAGTTCTTC.

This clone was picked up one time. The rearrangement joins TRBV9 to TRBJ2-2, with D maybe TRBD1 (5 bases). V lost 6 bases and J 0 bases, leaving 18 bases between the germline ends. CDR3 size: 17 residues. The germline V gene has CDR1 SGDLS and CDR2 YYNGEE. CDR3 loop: CASTLRGTGANTGELFF. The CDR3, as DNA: TGTGCCAGCACCCTAAGGGGAACAGGCGCGAACACCGGGGAGCTGTTTTTT.

The CDR3 DNA is TGTGCCAGCTCACCACTATCTGACCTGGGGGCTGAGACCCAGTACTTC. It specifies CASSPLSDLGAETQYF. The V call is TRBV18, the J call TRBJ2-5, with D perhaps TRBD1 (6 bases). The CDR3 spans 16 residues. Germline CDR1 reads KGHSH; CDR2 reads LQKENI. V was clipped by 1 base and J by 5 bases, with 17 bases between them.

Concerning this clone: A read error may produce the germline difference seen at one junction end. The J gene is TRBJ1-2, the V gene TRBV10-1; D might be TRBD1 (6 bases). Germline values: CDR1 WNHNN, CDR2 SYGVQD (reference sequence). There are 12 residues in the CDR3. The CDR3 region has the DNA TGCGTCAGCAGAGCCTACAGGGCTGGCTACACCTTC. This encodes CVSRAYRAGYTF.

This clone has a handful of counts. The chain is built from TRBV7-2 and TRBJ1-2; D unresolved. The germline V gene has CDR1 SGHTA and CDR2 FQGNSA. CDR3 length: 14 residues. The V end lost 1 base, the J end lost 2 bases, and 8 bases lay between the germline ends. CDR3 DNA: TGTGCCAGCAGCTTAGGTCCAGTCAACTATGGCTACACCTTC. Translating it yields CASSLGPVNYGYTF.

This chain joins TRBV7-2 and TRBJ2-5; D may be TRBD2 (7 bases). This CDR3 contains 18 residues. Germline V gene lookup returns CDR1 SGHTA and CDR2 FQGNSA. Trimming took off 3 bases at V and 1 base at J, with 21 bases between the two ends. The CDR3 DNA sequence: TGTGCCAGCAGCTTGTCGTCTAGAGGGAGGGGGTCCCAAGAGACCCAGTACTTC. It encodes CASSLSSRGRGSQETQYF.

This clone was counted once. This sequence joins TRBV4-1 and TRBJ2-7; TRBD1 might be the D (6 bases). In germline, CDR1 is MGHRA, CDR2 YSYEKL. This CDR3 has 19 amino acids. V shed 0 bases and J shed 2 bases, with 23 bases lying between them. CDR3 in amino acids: CASSQEDQGRQVLTYEQYF. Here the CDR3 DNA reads TGCGCCAGCAGCCAAGAGGACCAGGGGCGACAAGTCCTTACCTACGAGCAGTACTTC.

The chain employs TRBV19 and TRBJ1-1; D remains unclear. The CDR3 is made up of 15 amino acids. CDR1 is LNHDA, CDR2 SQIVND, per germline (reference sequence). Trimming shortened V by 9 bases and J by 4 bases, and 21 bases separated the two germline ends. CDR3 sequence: CASTPGYNSATEAFF. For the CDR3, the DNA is TGTGCCAGCACTCCGGGGTATAATTCAGCCACTGAAGCTTTCTTT.

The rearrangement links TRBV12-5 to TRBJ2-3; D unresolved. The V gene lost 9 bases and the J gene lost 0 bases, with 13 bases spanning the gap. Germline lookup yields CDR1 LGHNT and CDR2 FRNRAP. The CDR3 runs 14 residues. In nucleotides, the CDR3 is TGTGCTAGCATCCATGGCTCTAGCACAGATACGCAGTATTTT. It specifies CASIHGSSTDTQYF.

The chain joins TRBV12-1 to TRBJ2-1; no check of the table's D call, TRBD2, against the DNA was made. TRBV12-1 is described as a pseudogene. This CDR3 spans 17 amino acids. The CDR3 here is CASSLSLSPRGGNEQFF. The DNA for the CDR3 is TGTGCCAGCAGCTTGAGCCTGAGTCCTCGTGGCGGGAATGAGCAGTTCTTC.

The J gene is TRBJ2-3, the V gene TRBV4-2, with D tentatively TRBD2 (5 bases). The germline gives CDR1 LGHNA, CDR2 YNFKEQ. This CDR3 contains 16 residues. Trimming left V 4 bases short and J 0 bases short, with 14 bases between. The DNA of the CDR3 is TGTGCCAGCAGCCTCCGACCGGAGGTCAGCACAGATACGCAGTATTTT. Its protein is CASSLRPEVSTDTQYF.

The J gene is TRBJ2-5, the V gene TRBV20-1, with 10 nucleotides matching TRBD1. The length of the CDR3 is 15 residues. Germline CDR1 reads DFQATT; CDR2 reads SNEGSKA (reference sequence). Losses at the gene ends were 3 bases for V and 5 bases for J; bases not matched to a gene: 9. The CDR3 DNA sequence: TGCAGTGCTAGTGTGGGACAGGGGATCCAGGAGACCCAGTACTTC. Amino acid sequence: CSASVGQGIQETQYF.

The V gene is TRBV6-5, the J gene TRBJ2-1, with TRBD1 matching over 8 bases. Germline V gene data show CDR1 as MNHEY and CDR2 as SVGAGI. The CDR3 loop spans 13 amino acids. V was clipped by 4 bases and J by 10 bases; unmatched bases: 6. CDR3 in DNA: TGTGCCAGCAGTTCCACAGGGGGAGGAGAGCAGTTCTTC. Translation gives CASSSTGGGEQFF.